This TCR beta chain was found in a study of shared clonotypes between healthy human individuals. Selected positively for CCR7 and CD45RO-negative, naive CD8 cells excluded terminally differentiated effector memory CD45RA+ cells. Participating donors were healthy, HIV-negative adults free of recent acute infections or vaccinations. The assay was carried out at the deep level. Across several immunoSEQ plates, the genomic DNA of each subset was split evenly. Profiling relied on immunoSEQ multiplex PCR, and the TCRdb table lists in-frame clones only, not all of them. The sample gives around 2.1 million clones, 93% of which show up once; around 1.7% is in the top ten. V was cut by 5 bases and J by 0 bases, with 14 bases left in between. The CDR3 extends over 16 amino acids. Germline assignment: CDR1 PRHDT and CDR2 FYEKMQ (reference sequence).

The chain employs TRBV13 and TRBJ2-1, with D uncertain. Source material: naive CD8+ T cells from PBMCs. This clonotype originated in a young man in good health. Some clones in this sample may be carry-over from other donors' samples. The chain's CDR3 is CASSKILQSSYNEQFF. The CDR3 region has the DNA TGTGCCAGCAGCAAAATATTACAGAGCTCCTACAATGAGCAGTTCTTC.